This TCR beta chain was captured in a study of OX40 agonist ivuxolimab in advanced cancers. For context, the study as a whole: Ivuxolimab was a fully human IgG2 agonistic monoclonal antibody targeting the costimulatory receptor OX40 (CD134). Intravenous ivuxolimab was administered to patients every 2 weeks at six dose levels: 0.01, 0.1, 0.3, 1.5, 3 and 10 mg/kg. Of the approximately 50 patients in dose escalation, around 20 had hepatocellular carcinoma, around 15 had melanoma, 9 had renal cell carcinoma and 9 had head and neck cancer. The dose-escalation cohort was 82.7% male with a mean age of approximately 60 years, ranging from roughly 20 to 85. Prior anti-PD-1, anti-PD-L1 or anti-CTLA-4 therapy was permitted, and approximately 41% of dose-escalation patients had received checkpoint inhibitors. Partial responses were achieved by three dose-escalation patients, of whom one had hepatocellular carcinoma and two had cutaneous melanoma. The point of sequencing TCRbeta in the periphery was to test whether ivuxolimab changed TCR sequence diversity and drove clonal T-cell expansion. The paper covers the monotherapy dose-escalation part of the phase I ivuxolimab trial, which included N ≈ 54 patients. Beyond this particular receptor, the publication reports: Low levels of normalized T-cell clonal expansion were also shown by some nonresponding patients. At doses of 0.1 to 3.0 mg/kg, clonal expansion of both CD4+ and CD8+ T cells in blood was seen between baseline and week 6. After ivuxolimab, expanded clones were on average more numerous among CD8+ T cells than among CD4+ T cells. The antigen specificity of the clonally expanded peripheral T cells was not determined. In the 0.1-3.0 mg/kg groups, partial responders were among the patients with the lowest normalized peripheral clonal expansion, particularly in CD8+ T cells.

Note on this clone: Its cognate antigen has yet to be identified. No base quality values were provided; no much bigger clone lies one nucleotide off.

For sequencing of the TCRbeta CDR3 region, genomic DNA was extracted from the sorted cells. The immunoSEQ Assay was used to sequence the TCRbeta CDR3 regions. Held by TCRdb, this immuneACCESS table contains in-frame sequences only and omits some clones. Under half of the omission traces to an unresolved V gene where checked; the cause of the rest is unknown. Recorded for this sample are some 45,000 clones; around 86% of them occurred a single time. About 16% of the sample rests with the top ten. The trial excluded patients who had a history of autoimmune disease or who were on systemic immunosuppression. In every dose cohort, peripheral blood was drawn for TCR sequencing at baseline, cycle 4 day 1, and cycle 7 day 1. The samples were taken from a phase I, first-in-human, multicenter, open-label dose-escalation trial of ivuxolimab. Adults with locally advanced or metastatic head and neck squamous cell, hepatocellular, melanoma or renal cell carcinoma were enrolled in the trial. Before TCR sequencing, CD4+ T cells and CD8+ T cells were sorted from peripheral blood as separate populations.

Spanning cysteine to valine, the CDR3 consists of 11 amino acids. Only the CDR3 DNA is retained, 33 bases long and in frame from the first base. From a lookup of the germline V gene, CDR1 and CDR2 are MNHNS and SASEGT. A distance of 10 bases separates the germline ends of V and J, which lose 1 base and 12 bases respectively. The TCR originated in an adult with an advanced solid tumor such as melanoma, head and neck, liver or kidney cancer. The receptor chain draws on TRBV6-1 and TRBJ2-7; a weak D assignment points to TRBD1 (5 bases agree). The material was CD4+ or CD8+ T cells sorted from blood, obtained in a trial of the OX40 agonist ivuxolimab. The nucleotide sequence is TGTGCCAGCAGTGAAGGGGGCCCCCGGTACGTC. This codes for CASSEGGPRYV.